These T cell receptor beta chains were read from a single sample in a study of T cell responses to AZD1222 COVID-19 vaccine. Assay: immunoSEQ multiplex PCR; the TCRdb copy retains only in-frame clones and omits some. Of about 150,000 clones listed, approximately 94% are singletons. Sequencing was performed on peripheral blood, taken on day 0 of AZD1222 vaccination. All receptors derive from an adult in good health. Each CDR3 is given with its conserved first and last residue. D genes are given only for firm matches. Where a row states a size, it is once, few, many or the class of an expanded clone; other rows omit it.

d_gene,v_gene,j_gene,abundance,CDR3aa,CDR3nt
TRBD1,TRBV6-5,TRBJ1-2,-,CASSYSGQGYGYTF,TGTGCCAGCAGTTACTCGGGACAGGGCTATGGCTACACCTTC
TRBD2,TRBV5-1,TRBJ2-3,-,CASSTISGGSTDTQYF,TGCGCCAGCAGCACGATTAGCGGGGGAAGCACAGATACGCAGTATTTT
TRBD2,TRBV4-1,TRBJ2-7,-,CASSQVDMGLAGDEQYF,TGCGCCAGCAGCCAAGTAGATATGGGACTAGCGGGGGACGAGCAGTACTTC
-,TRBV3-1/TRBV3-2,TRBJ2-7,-,CASSLYRDASYEQYF,TGTGCCAGCAGTTTATACCGGGACGCCTCCTACGAGCAGTACTTC
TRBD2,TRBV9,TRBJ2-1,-,CASSVGGGINEQFF,TGTGCCAGCAGCGTAGGCGGGGGGATCAATGAGCAGTTCTTC
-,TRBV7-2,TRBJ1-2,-,CASSLILGTNYGYTF,TGTGCCAGCAGCTTAATTTTGGGTACTAACTATGGCTACACCTTC
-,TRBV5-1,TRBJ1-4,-,CASSLGNRAGLFNEKLFF,TGCGCCAGCAGCTTGGGCAACCGCGCGGGACTCTTTAATGAAAAACTGTTTTTT
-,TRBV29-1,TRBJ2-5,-,CSALDSIETQYF,TGCAGCGCCTTGGACAGTATAGAGACCCAGTACTTC
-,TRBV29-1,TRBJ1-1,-,CSVGFRQSHKAFF,TGCAGCGTTGGTTTCCGACAGTCTCACAAAGCTTTCTTT
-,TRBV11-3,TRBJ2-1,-,CASSLGFYGTNEQFF,TGTGCCAGCAGCTTAGGTTTTTACGGGACCAATGAGCAGTTCTTC
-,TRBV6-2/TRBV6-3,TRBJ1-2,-,CASSYSRQPARYGYTF,TGTGCCAGCAGTTACTCGAGACAGCCTGCTCGCTATGGCTACACCTTC
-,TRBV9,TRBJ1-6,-,CASSLNINSPLHF,TGTGCCAGCAGCCTGAATATTAATTCACCCCTCCACTTT
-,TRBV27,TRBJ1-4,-,CASREGRGNEKLFF,TGTGCCAGCAGGGAGGGCCGAGGGAATGAAAAACTGTTTTTT
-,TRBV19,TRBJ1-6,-,CASSIDAGDAKTPLHF,TGTGCCAGTAGTATTGACGCGGGAGATGCAAAAACACCCCTCCACTTT
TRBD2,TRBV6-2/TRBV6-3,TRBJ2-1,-,CASSYSTRAGENEQFF,TGTGCCAGCAGTTACTCTACCCGAGCGGGGGAGAATGAGCAGTTCTTC
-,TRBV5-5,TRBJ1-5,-,CASSLAGLSNQPQHF,TGTGCCAGCAGCTTGGCGGGGTTAAGCAATCAGCCCCAGCATTTT
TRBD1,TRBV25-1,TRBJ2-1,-,CASSESGTGYNEQFF,TGTGCCAGCAGTGAATCGGGGACAGGGTACAATGAGCAGTTCTTC
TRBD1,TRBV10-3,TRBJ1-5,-,CAISPGQGNQPQHF,TGTGCCATCAGCCCGGGACAGGGAAATCAGCCCCAGCATTTT
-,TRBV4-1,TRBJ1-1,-,CASSQDPRGNTEAFF,TGCGCCAGCAGCCAAGATCCTCGGGGGAACACTGAAGCTTTCTTT
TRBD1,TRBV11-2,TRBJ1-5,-,CASSPGRAGGAGQPQHF,TGTGCCAGCAGTCCAGGTCGAGCAGGGGGCGCGGGTCAGCCCCAGCATTTT
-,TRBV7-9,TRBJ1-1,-,CASSTFWDTEAFF,TGTGCCAGCAGCACCTTTTGGGACACTGAAGCTTTCTTT
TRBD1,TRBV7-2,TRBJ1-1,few,CASSSKGATEAFF,TGTGCCAGCAGCTCGAAGGGGGCCACTGAAGCTTTCTTT
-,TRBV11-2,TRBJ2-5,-,CASSLMPRWGRETQYF,TGTGCCAGCAGCTTAATGCCCCGTTGGGGGAGGGAGACCCAGTACTTC
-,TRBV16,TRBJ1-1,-,CASSQSGGERVFF,TGTGCCAGCAGCCAATCTGGAGGGGAGAGAGTTTTCTTT
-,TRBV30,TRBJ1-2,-,CAWSTRGDGYTF,TGTGCCTGGAGTACCAGGGGTGATGGCTACACCTTC
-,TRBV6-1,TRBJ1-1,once,CASSEKAGEDTEAFF,TGTGCCAGCAGTGAGAAGGCGGGGGAGGACACTGAAGCTTTCTTT
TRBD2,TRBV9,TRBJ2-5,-,CASNLAGEYYETQYF,TGTGCCAGCAATCTGGCGGGGGAATACTATGAGACCCAGTACTTC
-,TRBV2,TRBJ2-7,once,CASRYTGTEQYF,TGTGCCAGCAGGTACACCGGGACAGAGCAGTACTTC
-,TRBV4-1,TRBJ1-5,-,CASSPGGSNQPQHF,TGCGCCAGCAGCCCCGGGGGGAGCAATCAGCCCCAGCATTTT
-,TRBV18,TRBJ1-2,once,CASSPTGYGYTF,TGTGCCAGCTCACCGACGGGCTATGGCTACACCTTC
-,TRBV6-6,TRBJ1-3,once,CASSYYSSSGNTIYF,TGTGCCAGCAGTTATTACTCGTCCTCTGGAAACACCATATATTTT
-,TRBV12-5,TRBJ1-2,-,CASGLAPGPYGYTF,TGTGCTAGTGGTTTGGCCCCCGGGCCATATGGCTACACCTTC
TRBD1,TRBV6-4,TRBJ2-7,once,CASITRGLQEEDMQGYEQYF,TGTGCCAGCATCACCAGGGGGCTACAGGAGGAGGATATGCAGGGCTACGAGCAGTACTTC
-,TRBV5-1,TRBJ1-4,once,CASSLTLNEKLFF,TGCGCCAGCAGCTTAACGTTAAATGAAAAACTGTTTTTT